What follows is one TCR beta chain and its context. The antigen this receptor binds is unknown. No much larger clone is present one base from it, and per-base qualities are unavailable. This specimen belongs to a study of shared clonotypes between healthy human individuals (dated by TCRdb to about 2020). The study in broad terms: Two women and three men aged 18 to 49 years were included in the cohort. For each donor, three plates each were used for CD4 naive and CD4 memory, two plates were used for CD8 naive, and one plate was used for CD8 memory. To estimate repertoire size and how much clonotype sharing occurs between individuals, the study deeply sequenced the blood TCR repertoires of five healthy adults. To increase sequencing depth and limit assay-specific biases, different laboratories used diverse techniques to prepare libraries and sequence TCR repertoires. Between about 0.8 and 9 billion PBMCs per donor were obtained by leukapheresis.

General study outcomes and caveats: When four donors were compared, the shared fraction of clonotypes was roughly 4.8% for naive CD4, 3.5% to 4% for naive CD8, about 2.5% for memory CD4, and under 0.5% for memory CD8. Even with the large sequencing depth, rarefaction of the sorted-subset datasets indicated that sequencing was incomplete. Naive subsets generally had larger estimated clonotype richness than memory subsets. Only blood was sampled, and tissue TCR repertoires likely differ from those in blood. Higher generation probabilities were observed for clonotypes shared by all four sorted-subset donors than for non-shared clonotypes. Based on pairwise subsampling, the degree of clonotype sharing among donors was expected to be affected by sequencing depth. Because the study included only a small number of donors, the genetic and exposure-history diversity represented was limited.

Using the deep immunoSEQ assay, multiplex PCR amplified TCR CDR3 regions from genomic DNA. For each cell subset, the extracted genomic DNA was distributed evenly across all wells of several immunoSEQ 96-well plates, and each plate served as one replicate. Each replicate PCR for sorted subsets received 150 to 250 ng genomic DNA, equal to 30,000 or so T cell genomes. Purified libraries were quantified with a Qubit 3.0 fluorometer, sized on a Bioanalyzer 2100, and re-quantified with the KAPA Library Quantification kit. Every immunoSEQ 96-well plate was sequenced on a separate single-read 150-cycle Illumina NextSeq 550 flow cell. On the authors' methods: The immunoSEQ output contained only junctional sequences without quality scores, so filtering could not match that applied to full-length reads. Sequences were annotated with PyIR, a Python wrapper for IgBLAST v1.9, using IMGT germline references to assign V/J genes and CDR3. Reads were filtered out if the reads had weak V/J assignments (E-value above 1e-6), no CDR3, stop codons, out-of-frame junctions, or ambiguous translated residues. A V3J clonotype was defined by an identical inferred V gene, J gene, and CDR3 amino acid sequence. Percentage overlap between repertoires was computed as shared unique clonotypes divided by the size of the smaller repertoire. Three approaches were used to assess repertoire richness: RTK rarefaction, the Chao1 estimator, and Recon v2.1 estimates of unobserved clonotypes. Generation probabilities were computed with OLGA for all TCRbeta clonotypes obtained by the gDNA method from a handful of donors. This is the immuneACCESS table as TCRdb keeps it, with only in-frame sequences that have V and J called. A part of the clones is gone; compared with another copy, unresolved V genes explain less than half, and the rest is unexplained. That table gives V, J and clone size, and the DNA gave D and trimming. Across this sample there are about a million clones, with about three quarters seen only once. 1.4% of the sample is held by the ten biggest clonotypes.

From the cysteine up to the phenylalanine, the CDR3 has a length of 13 residues. Just CDR3 DNA is preserved here, 39 bases in frame from base 1. Sequences SEHNR (CDR1) and FQNEAQ (CDR2) are obtained from the germline V gene (reference sequence). V and J are truncated by 1 base and 6 bases respectively, leaving an intervening sequence of 8 bases. The donors were healthy, HIV-negative adults with no recently reported acute infections or vaccinations. Only Caucasian adults living in Nashville, Tennessee, USA were represented among the donors. CD4+ T cells were enriched by magnetic negative selection, after which naive cells were positively selected on CD45RA and the negative fraction was taken as the memory subset. Blood was collected by leukapheresis, and PBMCs were isolated by Ficoll-Histopaque density gradient centrifugation and then cryopreserved in liquid nitrogen vapor phase. Analytical flow cytometry was used to check the purity and quantity of each magnetically sorted T cell population. Genomic DNA was isolated from every sorted fraction and measured by UV absorbance on a Nanodrop 2000c.

This TCR was sampled from a man aged 18 to 30 in good health. Sequenced sample: memory CD4+ T cells sorted from blood. Read against the paper, the sample's cell subset or site label means: CD45RA-negative fraction. The chain was built from TRBV7-9 and TRBJ2-3, with no confidently assigned D gene. The CDR3 sequence is CASSLVPADTQYF. The DNA sequence follows: TGTGCCAGCAGCTTAGTCCCGGCTGATACGCAGTATTTT.